This paragraph reports one T cell receptor beta chain. Germline loops: CDR1 SGDLS, CDR2 YYNGEE. The CDR3 is made up of 14 amino acids. V dropped 0 bases and J dropped 6 bases, with 12 bases sitting between them. Each donor was a healthy Caucasian individual from Russia, aged roughly 6 to 95. Together with a sample-barcoded 5' primer, a J-beta primer mix was included in a second PCR lasting roughly 6 to 12 cycles. Every individual sample yielded 2.5 million or more paired-end reads (each containing CDR3). TCRdb recomputed calls from the 5' RACE reads with MiXCR, one row per CDR3 protein. The table records some 1.5 million distinct CDR3 sequences, approximately 28% of them present only once. The sample is drawn from a study of blood T cells in healthy people across ages.

What was sequenced was blood. This receptor was obtained from a woman aged 25-40 years in good health. The genes are TRBV9 and TRBJ1-2; D call uncertain. The CDR3 DNA reads TGTGCCAGCAGCGTAGGTGTGGGTAGACATGGCTACACCTTC. Translation: CASSVGVGRHGYTF. The entire variable domain, with the rest obtained from reference TRBV9 and TRBJ1-2, is as follows: DSGVTQTPKHLITATGQRVTLRCSPRSGDLSVYWYQQSLDQGLQFLIQYYNGEERAKGNILERFSAQQFPDLHSELNLSSLELGDSALYFCASSVGVGRHGYTFGSGTRLTVV.